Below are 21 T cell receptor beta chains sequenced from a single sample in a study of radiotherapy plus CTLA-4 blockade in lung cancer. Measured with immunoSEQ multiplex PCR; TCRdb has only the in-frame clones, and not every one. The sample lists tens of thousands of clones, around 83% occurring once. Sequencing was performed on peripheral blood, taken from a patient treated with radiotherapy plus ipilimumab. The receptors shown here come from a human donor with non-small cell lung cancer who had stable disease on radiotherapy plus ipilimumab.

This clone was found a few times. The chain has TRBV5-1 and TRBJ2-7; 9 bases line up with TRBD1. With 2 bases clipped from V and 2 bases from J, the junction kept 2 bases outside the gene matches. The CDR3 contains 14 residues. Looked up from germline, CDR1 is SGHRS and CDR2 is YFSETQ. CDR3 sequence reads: CASSLQGATYEQYF. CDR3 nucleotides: TGCGCCAGCAGCTTACAGGGGGCGACCTACGAGCAGTACTTC. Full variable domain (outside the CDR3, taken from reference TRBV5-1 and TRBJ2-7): KAGVTQTPRYLIKTRGQQVTLSCSPISGHRSVSWYQQTPGQGLQFLFEYFSETQRNKGNFPGRFSGRQFSNSRSEMNVSTLELGDSALYLCASSLQGATYEQYFGPGTRLTVT.

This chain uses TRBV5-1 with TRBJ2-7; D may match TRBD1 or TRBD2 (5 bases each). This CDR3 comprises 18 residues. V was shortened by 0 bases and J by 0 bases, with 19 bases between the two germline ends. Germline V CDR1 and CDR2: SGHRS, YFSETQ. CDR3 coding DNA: TGCGCCAGCAGCTTGGCGGGGCCCCTGGACGGTGTCTCCTACGAGCAGTACTTC. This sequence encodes CASSLAGPLDGVSYEQYF.

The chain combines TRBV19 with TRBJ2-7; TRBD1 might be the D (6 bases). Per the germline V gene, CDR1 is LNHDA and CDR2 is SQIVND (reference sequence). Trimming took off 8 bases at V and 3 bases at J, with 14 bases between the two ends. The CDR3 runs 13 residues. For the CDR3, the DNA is TGTGCCAGTCGGTCGAGGACAGACTACGAGCAGTACTTC. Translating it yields CASRSRTDYEQYF.

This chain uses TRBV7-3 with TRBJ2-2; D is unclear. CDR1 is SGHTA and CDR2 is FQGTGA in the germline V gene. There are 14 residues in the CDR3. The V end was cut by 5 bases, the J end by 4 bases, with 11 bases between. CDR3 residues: CASSRSDVTGELFF. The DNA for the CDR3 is TGTGCCAGCAGCCGATCCGACGTCACCGGGGAGCTGTTTTTT.

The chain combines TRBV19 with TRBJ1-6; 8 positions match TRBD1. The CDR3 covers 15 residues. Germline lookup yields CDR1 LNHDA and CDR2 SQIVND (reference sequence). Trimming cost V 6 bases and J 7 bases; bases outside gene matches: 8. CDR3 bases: TGTGCCAGTAGATCGGACAGGGCGGCCAATTCACCCCTCCACTTT. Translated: CASRSDRAANSPLHF. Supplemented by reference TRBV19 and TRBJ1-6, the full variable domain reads DGGITQSPKYLFRKEGQNVTLSCEQNLNHDAMYWYRQDPGQGLRLIYYSQIVNDFQKGDIAEGYSVSREKKESFPLTVTSAQKNPTAFYLCASRSDRAANSPLHFGNGTRLTVT.

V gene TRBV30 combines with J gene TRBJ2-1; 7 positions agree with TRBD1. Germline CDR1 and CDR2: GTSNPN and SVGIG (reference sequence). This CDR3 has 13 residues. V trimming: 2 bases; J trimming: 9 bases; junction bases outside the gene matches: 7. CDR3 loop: CAWSTTRGSEQFF. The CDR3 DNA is TGTGCCTGGAGTACTACCAGGGGGAGTGAGCAGTTCTTC.

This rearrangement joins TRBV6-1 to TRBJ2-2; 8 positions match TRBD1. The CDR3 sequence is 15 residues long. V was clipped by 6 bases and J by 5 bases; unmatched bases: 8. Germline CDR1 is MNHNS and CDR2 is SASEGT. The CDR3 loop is CASSGNRGWTGELFF. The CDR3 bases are TGTGCCAGCAGCGGGAACAGGGGGTGGACCGGGGAGCTGTTTTTT.

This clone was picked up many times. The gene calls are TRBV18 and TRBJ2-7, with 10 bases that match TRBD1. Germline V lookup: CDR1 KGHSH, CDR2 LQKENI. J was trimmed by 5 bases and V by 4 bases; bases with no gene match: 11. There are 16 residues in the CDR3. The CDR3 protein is CASSLSSTGGGHEQYF. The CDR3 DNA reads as TGTGCCAGCTCACTTAGCTCGACAGGGGGCGGACACGAGCAGTACTTC.

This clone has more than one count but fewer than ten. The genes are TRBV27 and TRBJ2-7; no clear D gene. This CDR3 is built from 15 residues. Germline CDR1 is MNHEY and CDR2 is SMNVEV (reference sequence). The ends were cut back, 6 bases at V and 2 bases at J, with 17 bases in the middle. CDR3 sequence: CASSRGGGKAYEQYF. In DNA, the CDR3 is TGTGCCAGCAGCCGAGGCGGCGGTAAAGCCTACGAGCAGTACTTC.

The CDR3, as DNA: TGTGCCTGGAGTCAAAGGAGGGCGGATACGCAGTATTTT. It translates to CAWSQRRADTQYF. This chain uses TRBV30 with TRBJ2-3, with a weak D call TRBD2 (6 bases). Looked up from germline, CDR1 is GTSNPN and CDR2 is SVGIG (reference sequence). V gave up 2 bases and J gave up 6 bases, with 12 bases separating them. The CDR3 is 13 residues long.

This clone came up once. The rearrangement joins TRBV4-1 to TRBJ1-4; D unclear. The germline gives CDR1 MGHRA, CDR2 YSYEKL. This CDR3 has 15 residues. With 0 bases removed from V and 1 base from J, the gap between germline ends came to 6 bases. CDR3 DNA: TGCGCCAGCAGCCAAGATAAGATAACTAATGAAAAACTGTTTTTT. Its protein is CASSQDKITNEKLFF.

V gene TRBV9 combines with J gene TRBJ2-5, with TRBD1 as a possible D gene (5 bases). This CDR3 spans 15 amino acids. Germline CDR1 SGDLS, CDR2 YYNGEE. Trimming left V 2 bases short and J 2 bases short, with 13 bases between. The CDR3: CASSVSDSPQETQYF. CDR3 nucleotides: TGTGCCAGCAGCGTCTCAGACAGCCCGCAAGAGACCCAGTACTTC.

The CDR3 nucleotides are TGTGCCAGCAGCGACAGGGGTACCCAGTACTTC. Protein product: CASSDRGTQYF. V and J are TRBV9 and TRBJ2-5; TRBD1 agrees at 7 bases. V shed 3 bases and J 8 bases; nucleotides not matched to a gene: 1. CDR3 length equals 11 residues. Germline-derived CDR1 and CDR2 are SGDLS and YYNGEE.

CDR3 sequence: CASSTGQLLADTQYF. The DNA of the CDR3 is TGCGCCAGCAGCACGGGACAGTTGTTGGCGGATACGCAGTATTTT. This sequence joins TRBV5-1 and TRBJ2-3, with 7 bases fitting TRBD1. The CDR3 spans 15 residues. Trimming cost V 4 bases and J 6 bases; bases outside gene matches: 11. Germline V gene sequence: CDR1 SGHRS, CDR2 YFSETQ. The full variable domain, completed using reference TRBV5-1 and TRBJ2-3, is KAGVTQTPRYLIKTRGQQVTLSCSPISGHRSVSWYQQTPGQGLQFLFEYFSETQRNKGNFPGRFSGRQFSNSRSEMNVSTLELGDSALYLCASSTGQLLADTQYFGPGTRLTVL.

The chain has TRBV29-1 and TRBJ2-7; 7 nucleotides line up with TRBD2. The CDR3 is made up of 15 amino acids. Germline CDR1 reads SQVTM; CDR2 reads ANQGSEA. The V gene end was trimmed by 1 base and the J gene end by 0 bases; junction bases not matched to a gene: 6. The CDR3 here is CSVEAGLADSYEQYF. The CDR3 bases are TGCAGCGTTGAAGCTGGGCTAGCGGACTCCTACGAGCAGTACTTC.

CDR3 loop: CASTWVRWQGAPGELFF. The DNA for the CDR3 is TGTGCCAGCACCTGGGTCAGGTGGCAGGGGGCTCCGGGGGAGCTGTTTTTT. This chain joins TRBV2 and TRBJ2-2; 8 bases map to TRBD1. Germline V gives CDR1 SNHLY, CDR2 FYNNEI. CDR3 length: 17 amino acids. V was pared by 7 bases and J by 8 bases, with 18 bases of the junction left unmatched.

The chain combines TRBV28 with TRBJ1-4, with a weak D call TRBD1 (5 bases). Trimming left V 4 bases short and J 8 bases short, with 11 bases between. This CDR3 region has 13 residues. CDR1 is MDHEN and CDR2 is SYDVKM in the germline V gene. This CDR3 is CASSSGATEKLFF. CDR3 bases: TGTGCCAGCAGTTCCGGGGCAACGGAAAAACTGTTTTTT.

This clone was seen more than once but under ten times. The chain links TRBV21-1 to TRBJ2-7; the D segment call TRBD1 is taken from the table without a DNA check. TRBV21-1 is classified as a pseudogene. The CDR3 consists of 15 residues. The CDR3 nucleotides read TGTGCCAGCAGCAAGGGACAGTCGTCCTCCTACGAGCAGTACTTC. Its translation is CASSKGQSSSYEQYF.

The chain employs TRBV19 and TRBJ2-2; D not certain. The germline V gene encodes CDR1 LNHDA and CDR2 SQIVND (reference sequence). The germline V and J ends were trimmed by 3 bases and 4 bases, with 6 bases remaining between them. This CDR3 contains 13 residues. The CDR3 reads CASSIMSTGELFF. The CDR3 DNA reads TGTGCCAGTAGTATTATGAGCACCGGGGAGCTGTTTTTT.

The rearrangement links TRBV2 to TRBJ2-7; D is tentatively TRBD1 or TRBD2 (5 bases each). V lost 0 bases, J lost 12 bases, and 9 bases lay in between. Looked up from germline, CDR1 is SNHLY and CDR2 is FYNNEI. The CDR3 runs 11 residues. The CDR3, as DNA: TGTGCCAGCAGTGAAGCGGGACGGCCGTACTTC. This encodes CASSEAGRPYF.

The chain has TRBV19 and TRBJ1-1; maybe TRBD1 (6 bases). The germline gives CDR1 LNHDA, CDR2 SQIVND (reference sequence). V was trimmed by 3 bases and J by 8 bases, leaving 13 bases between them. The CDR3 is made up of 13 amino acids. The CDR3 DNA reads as TGTGCCAGTAGTATGGGGGGCAGGGGCGAAGCTTTCTTT. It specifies CASSMGGRGEAFF. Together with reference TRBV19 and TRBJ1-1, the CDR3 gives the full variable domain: DGGITQSPKYLFRKEGQNVTLSCEQNLNHDAMYWYRQDPGQGLRLIYYSQIVNDFQKGDIAEGYSVSREKKESFPLTVTSAQKNPTAFYLCASSMGGRGEAFFGQGTRLTVV.